The 15 T cell receptor beta chains below all came from one sample that was sequenced in a study of neoadjuvant anti-PD-1 for oral cavity cancer. Specified time point: after neoadjuvant nivolumab, at surgical resection. Some clones are missing from TCRdb's copy, which holds only in-frame ones; the method was immunoSEQ multiplex PCR. The table lists about 14,000 clones, roughly 82% of them singletons, with 2% to 2.5% in the top ten. Sequences were derived from PBMCs, sampled after nivolumab (anti-PD-1) treatment. The receptors were gathered from a person aged 35-79 years with oral cavity squamous cell carcinoma.

J is TRBJ1-1 and V is TRBV7-3; D possibly corresponds to TRBD1 (6 bases). The V and J ends lost 4 bases and 3 bases respectively, with 12 bases between them. This CDR3 has 14 residues. The germline gives CDR1 SGHTA, CDR2 FQGTGA. The CDR3 bases are TGTGCCAGCAGCTCATCGGGGGGGCACACTGAAGCTTTCTTT. Translating it yields CASSSSGGHTEAFF.

The chain carries TRBV2 and TRBJ2-1; TRBD1 matches 7 bases. The CDR3 covers 18 residues. J gave up 0 bases and V 0 bases, and 8 bases lay outside the gene matches. CDR1 and CDR2 from the germline V gene are SNHLY and FYNNEI. The CDR3 is CASSEAGGGPSSYNEQFF. DNA of the CDR3: TGTGCCAGCAGTGAAGCAGGGGGCGGACCGAGCTCCTACAATGAGCAGTTCTTC.

The chain combines TRBV7-9 with TRBJ1-2, with D possibly being TRBD1 (6 bases). V was pared by 2 bases and J by 8 bases, with 9 bases between. The CDR3 covers 12 residues. Germline assignment: CDR1 SEHNR and CDR2 FQNEAQ (reference sequence). The CDR3 region has the DNA TGTGCCAGCAGCTTATCTGGGGGCGGCTACACCTTC. Its translation is CASSLSGGGYTF.

V is TRBV29-1 and J is TRBJ2-7; 9 positions agree with TRBD2. Germline lookup yields CDR1 SQVTM and CDR2 ANQGSEA. With 7 bases clipped from V and 6 bases from J, the junction kept 10 bases outside the gene matches. The CDR3 has 13 residues. CDR3 sequence (DNA): TGCAGCGCCGCGTGGGGACTAGCAAGCGAGCAGTACTTC. Its translation: CSAAWGLASEQYF.

The V call is TRBV11-2, the J call TRBJ2-7; no clear D. Trimming left V 1 base short and J 6 bases short, with 13 bases between. The CDR3 is 14 amino acids. From germline, CDR1 is SGHAT and CDR2 FQNNGV. CDR3 region: CASSLAGRTPEQYF. In DNA, the CDR3 is TGTGCCAGCAGCTTAGCAGGACGGACCCCCGAGCAGTACTTC.

The rearrangement joins TRBV12-2 to TRBJ1-1; the table assigns TRBD1, which was not confirmed against the DNA. TRBV12-2 is tagged as a pseudogene. This CDR3 is built from 13 residues. The CDR3 reads CASRQGGNTEAFF. The CDR3 DNA sequence: TGTGCAAGTCGCCAGGGGGGGAACACTGAAGCTTTCTTT.

The chain combines TRBV5-1 with TRBJ2-7; tentative D call: TRBD1 (6 bases). Germline CDR1 and CDR2: SGHRS and YFSETQ. Trimming pared 0 bases from V and 6 bases from J, leaving 10 bases between. This CDR3 region has 13 residues. The CDR3 DNA follows: TGCGCCAGCAGCTTGGCCCTGGACAGCGAGCAGTACTTC. As protein: CASSLALDSEQYF.

The chain carries TRBV7-3 and TRBJ2-3, with D perhaps matching TRBD2 (6 bases). V dropped 0 bases and J dropped 0 bases, with 16 bases sitting between them. The germline CDR1 and CDR2 sequences are SGHTA and FQGTGA. The CDR3 contains 18 residues. The CDR3 sequence is CASSLTPDTGRSTDTQYF. Here the CDR3 DNA reads TGTGCCAGCAGCTTAACCCCGGACACCGGGAGAAGCACAGATACGCAGTATTTT.

This chain uses TRBV19 with TRBJ1-1; D perhaps matches TRBD1 (5 bases). The CDR3 covers 16 residues. Trimming took off 4 bases at V and 0 bases at J, with 15 bases between the two ends. The germline gives CDR1 LNHDA, CDR2 SQIVND (reference sequence). Here the CDR3 DNA reads TGTGCCAGTAGTAACAGGCAAAGGAGGTTGAACACTGAAGCTTTCTTT. It specifies CASSNRQRRLNTEAFF.

This sequence joins TRBV5-6 and TRBJ2-1; 9 bases align to TRBD2. The length of the CDR3 is 17 residues. Germline CDR1 SGHDT, CDR2 YYEEEE. The J segment lost 7 bases and the V segment lost 2 bases, leaving 13 bases of the junction unmatched. The CDR3 sequence: CASSFVLAGESGNEQFF. The CDR3 bases are TGTGCCAGCAGCTTTGTTTTAGCGGGAGAGTCGGGGAATGAGCAGTTCTTC.

V is TRBV7-9 and J is TRBJ2-3; D is undetermined. The CDR3 sequence is 16 residues long. Germline V gene lookup returns CDR1 SEHNR and CDR2 FQNEAQ (reference sequence). V was cut by 7 bases and J by 2 bases, with 19 bases left in between. CDR3 sequence: CASIPSSVFFTDTQYF. The DNA of the CDR3 is TGTGCCAGCATTCCGTCCAGTGTGTTCTTCACAGATACGCAGTATTTT.

This clone was detected only once. The rearrangement uses TRBV29-1 and TRBJ2-5; the match to TRBD2 covers 7 bases. This CDR3 has 14 residues. Looked up from germline, CDR1 is SQVTM and CDR2 is ANQGSEA. With V trimmed by 7 bases and J by 1 base, 9 bases remained unmatched. CDR3 DNA sequence: TGCAGCGCCAACCCGGGCGGGAGCCAAGAGACCCAGTACTTC. Amino acids: CSANPGGSQETQYF.

This chain links TRBV7-9 with TRBJ1-3, with D perhaps TRBD1 (6 bases). Trimming stripped 5 bases from V and 0 bases from J, with 14 bases between. CDR3 length: 16 residues. Germline CDR1 SEHNR, CDR2 FQNEAQ (reference sequence). CDR3 amino acids: CASSPRGSNSGNTIYF. The DNA of the CDR3 is TGTGCCAGCAGCCCCAGGGGATCTAACTCTGGAAACACCATATATTTT.

In this sample, this clone turned up a few times. The V call is TRBV2, the J call TRBJ2-7; TRBD1 agrees at 8 bases. V dropped 4 bases and J dropped 3; count of bases not matched to a gene: 5. Germline V lookup: CDR1 SNHLY, CDR2 FYNNEI. CDR3 length: 14 residues. CDR3 sequence (DNA): TGTGCCAGCAGTGTACAGGGGGGAGACTACGAGCAGTACTTC. Its protein is CASSVQGGDYEQYF.

This chain links TRBV6-5 with TRBJ1-2, with unresolved D. Trimming removed 2 bases at V and 4 bases at J, with 8 bases between. There are 13 residues in the CDR3. From germline, CDR1 is MNHEY and CDR2 SVGAGI. The CDR3 DNA reads TGTGCCAGCAGTTACAATTACATCTATGGCTACACCTTC. Amino acid sequence: CASSYNYIYGYTF.